These 22 T cell receptor beta chains were sequenced from one sample in a study of blood T cell repertoires in COVID-19. Clones were read by immunoSEQ multiplex PCR, and TCRdb kept only the in-frame ones, dropping some. Here the sample spans under 250,000 clones, 88% being singletons. The sequenced sample consisted of peripheral blood. The receptor set was obtained from a woman in her 30s with COVID-19, enrolled during active disease.

The chain carries TRBV19 and TRBJ1-1, with D possibly matching TRBD1 (6 bases). V was cut by 4 bases and J by 3 bases, with 9 bases left in between. From germline, CDR1 is LNHDA and CDR2 SQIVND (reference sequence). This CDR3 contains 13 residues. The CDR3 spells CASSTTGDTEAFF. In DNA form, the CDR3 reads TGTGCCAGTAGTACGACAGGAGACACTGAAGCTTTCTTT.

This chain uses TRBV3-1 (or the pseudogene TRBV3-2) with TRBJ1-2; no clear D gene. Germline V CDR1 and CDR2: LGHDT, YNNKEL (reference sequence). The CDR3 extends over 13 amino acids. With 4 bases removed from V and 6 bases from J, the gap between germline ends came to 12 bases. CDR3 amino acids: CASSPTDVHGYTF. DNA for the CDR3: TGTGCCAGCAGCCCCACAGATGTCCATGGCTACACCTTC.

This clone was counted once. The gene calls are TRBV5-1 and TRBJ1-4, with a tentative D call TRBD1 (5 bases). The germline V gene has CDR1 SGHRS and CDR2 YFSETQ. V was cut by 0 bases and J by 3 bases, with 9 bases left in between. This CDR3 spans 15 amino acids. The DNA for the CDR3 is TGCGCCAGCAGCTTGGAAAGACAGCCTAATGAAAAACTGTTTTTT. This sequence encodes CASSLERQPNEKLFF.

The V call is TRBV6-5, the J call TRBJ2-3; D unresolved. Trimming took 6 bases from V and 0 from J, leaving 7 bases between them. Per germline, CDR1 MNHEY and CDR2 SVGAGI. The CDR3 runs to 13 residues. CDR3 bases: TGTGCCAGCAGCCTGACTAGCACAGATACGCAGTATTTT. Translating gives CASSLTSTDTQYF.

The V and J genes are TRBV7-9 and TRBJ2-3; 11 nucleotides line up with TRBD2. V lost 2 bases to trimming and J lost 1 base; unmatched junction nucleotides: 2. The length of the CDR3 is 16 residues. Germline V CDR1 and CDR2: SEHNR, FQNEAQ (reference sequence). The CDR3 region is CASSLKLAGGTDTQYF. Written as DNA, the CDR3 is TGTGCCAGCAGCTTAAAACTAGCGGGGGGCACAGATACGCAGTATTTT.

The chain combines TRBV6-2 or TRBV6-3 with TRBJ2-3, with 10 positions matching TRBD2. This CDR3 is built from 15 residues. The junction had 2 bases not matched to a gene; V was cut back by 3 bases and J by 2 bases. CDR1 and CDR2 from the germline V gene are MNHEY and SVGEGT. CDR3 in DNA: TGTGCCAGCAGTTATCTAGCGGGAGCCACAGATACGCAGTATTTT. This translates into CASSYLAGATDTQYF.

This rearrangement joins TRBV19 to TRBJ2-7; 10 nucleotides agree with TRBD1. The V segment lost 9 bases and the J segment 6 bases; nucleotides outside the gene matches: 8. The CDR3 length is 13 residues. The V gene's germline CDR1 is LNHDA and CDR2 SQIVND (reference sequence). The CDR3 sequence: CASDRDRGVEQYV. CDR3 bases: TGTGCCAGCGACCGGGACAGGGGAGTCGAGCAGTACGTC.

This chain links TRBV24-1 with TRBJ2-1; the match to TRBD2 covers 8 bases. Germline V gene lookup returns CDR1 KGHDR and CDR2 SFDVKD. The length of the CDR3 is 13 residues. V was clipped by 6 bases and J by 13 bases; unmatched bases: 10. The CDR3 loop is CATSLGVAGPQFF. CDR3 nucleotides: TGTGCCACCAGTCTTGGGGTAGCGGGGCCACAGTTCTTC.

This clone has only a few counts. The gene calls are TRBV7-2 and TRBJ2-2; TRBD2 agrees at 11 bases. The CDR3 has 16 amino acids. The V gene's germline CDR1 is SGHTA and CDR2 FQGNSA. V lost 1 base, J lost 4 bases, and 2 bases stayed unmatched. CDR3 region: CASSLVGTSGTGELFF. The CDR3 bases are TGTGCCAGCAGCTTAGTGGGGACTAGCGGCACCGGGGAGCTGTTTTTT.

V gene TRBV4-3 combines with J gene TRBJ2-3; D may be TRBD1 (6 bases). Germline V gene data show CDR1 as LGHNA and CDR2 as YSLEER. The CDR3 contains 12 residues. V lost 2 bases and J lost 6, with 6 bases in between. CDR3 nucleotides: TGCGCCAGCAGCCAAACAGGGGATACGCAGTATTTT. This codes for CASSQTGDTQYF.

This clone was detected only once. The V call is TRBV6-6, the J call TRBJ1-2, with a tentative D call TRBD1 (6 bases). Germline V gene lookup returns CDR1 MNHNY and CDR2 SVGAGI (reference sequence). The CDR3 contains 14 residues. Trimming pared 0 bases from V and 2 bases from J, leaving 7 bases between. The CDR3 region is CASSYSGTNYGYTF. CDR3 bases: TGTGCCAGCAGTTACTCGGGGACAAACTATGGCTACACCTTC.

The chain is built from TRBV5-1 and TRBJ2-7, with 7 nucleotides matching TRBD1. The J segment lost 0 bases and the V segment lost 2 bases, leaving 8 bases of the junction unmatched. Germline assignment: CDR1 SGHRS and CDR2 YFSETQ. This CDR3 is 16 amino acids long. DNA of the CDR3: TGCGCCAGCAGCTTACTACCGGGACAGAGCTCCTACGAGCAGTACTTC. It is translated as CASSLLPGQSSYEQYF.

CDR3 DNA: TGTGCCAGTAGTATTGGGGCAGAGAGCTCCTATAATTCACCCCTCCACTTT. It is translated as CASSIGAESSYNSPLHF. The chain has TRBV19 and TRBJ1-6; weak D call: TRBD1 (5 bases). Trimming cost V 3 bases and J 0 bases, with 12 bases left between them. The CDR3 extends over 17 amino acids. CDR1 and CDR2 (germline): LNHDA, SQIVND (reference sequence). Together with reference TRBV19 and TRBJ1-6, the CDR3 gives the full variable domain: DGGITQSPKYLFRKEGQNVTLSCEQNLNHDAMYWYRQDPGQGLRLIYYSQIVNDFQKGDIAEGYSVSREKKESFPLTVTSAQKNPTAFYLCASSIGAESSYNSPLHFGNGTRLTVT.

This clone was counted only a few times. The genes are TRBV28 and TRBJ1-1; TRBD1 agrees at 7 bases. Germline-derived CDR1 and CDR2 are MDHEN and SYDVKM. The CDR3 is made up of 18 amino acids. The ends lost 3 bases at V and 4 bases at J; junction bases unmatched: 17. The DNA of the CDR3 is TGTGCCAGCAGTTTGAGGACCAGAGACAGGGTCCGAGGCACTGAAGCTTTCTTT. Translation: CASSLRTRDRVRGTEAFF.

This clone was observed a few times. The genes are TRBV10-1 and TRBJ1-1; D not certain. Deletions cut 2 bases from V and 3 bases from J, with 7 bases between. The V gene's germline CDR1 is WNHNN and CDR2 SYGVQD (reference sequence). The CDR3 loop spans 13 amino acids. The CDR3 protein is CASSERGYTEAFF. In nucleotides, the CDR3 is TGCGCCAGCAGTGAGCGAGGTTACACTGAAGCTTTCTTT.

The V and J genes are TRBV6-2 or TRBV6-3 and TRBJ1-1, with TRBD1 as a possible D gene (6 bases). V dropped 0 bases and J dropped 1 base, with 24 bases sitting between them. The CDR3 consists of 20 residues. CDR1 and CDR2 (germline): MNHEY, SVGEGT. DNA for the CDR3: TGTGCCAGCAGTTACTCGCTGGTTGGGTTGGTAGGGACAACGAACACTGAAGCTTTCTTT. It codes for CASSYSLVGLVGTTNTEAFF.

The V and J genes are TRBV24-1 and TRBJ1-2, with D perhaps TRBD1 (6 bases). Trimming removed 4 bases from V and 4 bases from J, with 15 bases in between. The CDR3 consists of 15 residues. Germline V gene lookup returns CDR1 KGHDR and CDR2 SFDVKD. Here the CDR3 reads CATSDPGQAGYGYTF. The CDR3 bases are TGTGCCACCAGTGACCCGGGACAAGCAGGCTATGGCTACACCTTC.

V is TRBV4-1 and J is TRBJ1-2; D unresolved. Germline CDR1 MGHRA, CDR2 YSYEKL. Trimming cost V 1 base and J 8 bases, with 23 bases left between them. This CDR3 has 17 amino acids. DNA for the CDR3: TGCGCCAGCAGCCAAGGATTTGGCGGGCCTTATGCTGGGGGCTACACCTTC. This translates into CASSQGFGGPYAGGYTF.

V gene TRBV3-1 (or the pseudogene TRBV3-2) combines with J gene TRBJ1-1; D is unclear. CDR1 LGHDT and CDR2 YNNKEL come from the germline V gene (reference sequence). Between the trimmed V and J ends, which lost 5 bases and 0 bases, there was a span of 7 bases. This CDR3 spans 13 amino acids. CDR3 nucleotide sequence: TGTGCCAGCAGCTCAGATCTGAACACTGAAGCTTTCTTT. This sequence encodes CASSSDLNTEAFF.

The genes are TRBV5-1 and TRBJ1-2; 10 bases agree with TRBD1. Germline V lookup: CDR1 SGHRS, CDR2 YFSETQ. V dropped 4 bases and J dropped 0; count of bases not matched to a gene: 9. The CDR3 has 17 amino acids. CDR3 nucleotides: TGCGCCAGCAGCCCCCAAACCGGGACAGGGGCTAACTATGGCTACACCTTC. Its protein is CASSPQTGTGANYGYTF.

The CDR3 nucleotides read TGTGCCAGCAGTCCCCCGGGGGGGGAAGAGACCCAGTACTTC. Translated, it gives CASSPPGGEETQYF. The chain recombines TRBV27 with TRBJ2-5; 8 bases are shared with TRBD2. The junction had 5 bases not matched to a gene; V was cut back by 5 bases and J by 3 bases. CDR3 length equals 14 residues. Germline values: CDR1 MNHEY, CDR2 SMNVEV (reference sequence).

This clone appeared a single time. The genes are TRBV7-9 and TRBJ2-7, with 11 bases fitting TRBD2. Germline V gives CDR1 SEHNR, CDR2 FQNEAQ (reference sequence). Trimming at V came to 4 bases and at J to 0 bases, leaving 2 bases not matched to a gene. The CDR3 length is 15 residues. For the CDR3, the DNA is TGTGCCAGCAGCTCTACTAGCGGGGGCTCCTACGAGCAGTACTTC. Translated: CASSSTSGGSYEQYF.